This TCR beta chain came from a study of cytomegalovirus exposure and HLA in healthy donors. The study ran its PCR with 60 Vbeta and 13 Jbeta primers. Here immunoSEQ multiplex PCR was the method, and the copy in TCRdb shows in-frame clones only, minus some. The sample lists 110,000 to 150,000 clones; roughly 82% were seen once. On this clone: The antigen is unknown.

Donors in the study were healthy people who gave bone marrow. Study conclusions and caveats: CMV serostatus was the only recorded immune exposure for donors.

Germline-derived CDR1 and CDR2 are SGHRS and YFSETQ. The CDR3 spans 16 residues. Trimming stripped 7 bases from V and 2 bases from J, with 21 bases between. This clonotype originated in a man aged 25 to 40 in good health and CMV-seronegative. Sequencing used PBMCs. This chain connects TRBV5-1 to TRBJ2-5; tentatively, D is TRBD2 (7 bases). CDR3 region: CASPRSWRGPQETQYF. The CDR3 DNA follows: TGCGCCAGCCCCAGGAGCTGGCGGGGGCCTCAAGAGACCCAGTACTTC.